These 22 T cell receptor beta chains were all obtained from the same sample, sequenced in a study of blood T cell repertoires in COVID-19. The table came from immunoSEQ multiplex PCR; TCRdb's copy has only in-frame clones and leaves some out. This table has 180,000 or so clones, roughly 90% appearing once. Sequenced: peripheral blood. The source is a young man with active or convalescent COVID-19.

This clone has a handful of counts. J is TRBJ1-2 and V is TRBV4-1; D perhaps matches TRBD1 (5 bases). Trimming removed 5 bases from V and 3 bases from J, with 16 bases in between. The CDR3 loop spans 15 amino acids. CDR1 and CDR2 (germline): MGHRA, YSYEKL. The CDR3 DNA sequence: TGCGCCAGCAGCTCACAGGACACTTCAGACTATGGCTACACCTTC. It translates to CASSSQDTSDYGYTF.

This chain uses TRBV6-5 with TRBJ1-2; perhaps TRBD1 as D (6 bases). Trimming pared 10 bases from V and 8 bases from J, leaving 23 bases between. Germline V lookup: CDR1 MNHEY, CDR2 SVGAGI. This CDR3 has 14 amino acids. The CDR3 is CATHKGGGAFGYTF. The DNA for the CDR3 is TGTGCCACCCATAAAGGGGGGGGCGCATTCGGCTACACCTTC.

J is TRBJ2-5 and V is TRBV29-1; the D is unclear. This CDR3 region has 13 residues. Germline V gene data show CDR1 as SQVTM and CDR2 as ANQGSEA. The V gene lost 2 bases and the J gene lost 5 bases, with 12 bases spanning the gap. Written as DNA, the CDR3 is TGCAGCGTTGAATTGTCGGGTTGGGAGACCCAGTACTTC. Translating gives CSVELSGWETQYF.

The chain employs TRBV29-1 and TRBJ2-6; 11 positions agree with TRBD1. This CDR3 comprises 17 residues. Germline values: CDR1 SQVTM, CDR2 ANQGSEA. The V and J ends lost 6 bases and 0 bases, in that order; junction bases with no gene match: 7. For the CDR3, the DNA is TGCAGCGTACGGACAGGGGGCATAGACTCTGGGGCCAACGTCCTGACTTTC. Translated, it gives CSVRTGGIDSGANVLTF.

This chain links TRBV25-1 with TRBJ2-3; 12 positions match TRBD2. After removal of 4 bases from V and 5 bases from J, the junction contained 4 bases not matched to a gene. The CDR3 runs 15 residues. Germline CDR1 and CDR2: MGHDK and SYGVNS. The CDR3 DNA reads TGTGCCAGCAGTGTCCTAGCGGGAGGGATAGATACGCAGTATTTT. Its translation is CASSVLAGGIDTQYF.

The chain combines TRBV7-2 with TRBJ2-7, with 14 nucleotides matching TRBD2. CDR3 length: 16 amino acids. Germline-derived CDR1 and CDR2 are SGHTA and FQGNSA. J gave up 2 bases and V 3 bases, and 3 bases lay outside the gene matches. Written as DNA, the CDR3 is TGTGCCAGCAGCTTTGGACTAGCGGGAGGCCCCTACGAGCAGTACTTC. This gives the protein CASSFGLAGGPYEQYF.

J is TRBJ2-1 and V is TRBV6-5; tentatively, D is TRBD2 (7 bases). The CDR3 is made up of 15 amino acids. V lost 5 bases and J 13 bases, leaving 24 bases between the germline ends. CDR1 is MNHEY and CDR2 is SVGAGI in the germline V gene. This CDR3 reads CASSKALGGLFPQFF. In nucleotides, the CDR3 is TGTGCCAGCAGTAAGGCGCTCGGGGGGCTATTCCCCCAGTTCTTC.

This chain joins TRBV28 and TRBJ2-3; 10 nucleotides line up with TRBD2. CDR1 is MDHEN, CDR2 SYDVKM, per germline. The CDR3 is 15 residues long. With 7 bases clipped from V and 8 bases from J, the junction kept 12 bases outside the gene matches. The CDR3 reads CASKDSAGGRATQYF. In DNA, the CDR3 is TGTGCCAGCAAGGATTCAGCGGGAGGGCGTGCTACGCAGTATTTT.

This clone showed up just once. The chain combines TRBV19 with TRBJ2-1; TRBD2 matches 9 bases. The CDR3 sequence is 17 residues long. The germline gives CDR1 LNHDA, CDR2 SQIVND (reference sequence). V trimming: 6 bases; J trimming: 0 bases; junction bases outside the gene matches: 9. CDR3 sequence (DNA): TGTGCCAGTAGACCCGCGGGCGGGAGGGCCTCCTACAATGAGCAGTTCTTC. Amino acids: CASRPAGGRASYNEQFF.

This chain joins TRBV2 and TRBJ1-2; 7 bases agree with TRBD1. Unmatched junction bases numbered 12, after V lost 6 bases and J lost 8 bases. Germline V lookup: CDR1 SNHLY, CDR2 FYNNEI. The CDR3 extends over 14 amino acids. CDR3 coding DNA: TGTGCCAGCAGATACAACAGGGGAACATGGGGCTACACCTTC. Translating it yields CASRYNRGTWGYTF.

CDR3 nucleotide sequence: TGTGCCAGCAGGACAACTAGCGGGAGCTACGAGCAGTACTTC. Residues: CASRTTSGSYEQYF. The rearrangement links TRBV6-6 to TRBJ2-7; 11 bases fit TRBD2. Per germline, CDR1 MNHNY and CDR2 SVGAGI (reference sequence). The J segment lost 3 bases and the V segment lost 6 bases, leaving 4 bases of the junction unmatched. The CDR3 length is 14 residues.

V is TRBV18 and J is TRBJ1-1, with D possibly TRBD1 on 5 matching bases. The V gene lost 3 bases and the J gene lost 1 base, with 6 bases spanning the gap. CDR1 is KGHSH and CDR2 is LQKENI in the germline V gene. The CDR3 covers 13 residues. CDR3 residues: CASSPQGNTEAFF. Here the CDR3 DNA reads TGTGCCAGCTCACCGCAGGGGAACACTGAAGCTTTCTTT.

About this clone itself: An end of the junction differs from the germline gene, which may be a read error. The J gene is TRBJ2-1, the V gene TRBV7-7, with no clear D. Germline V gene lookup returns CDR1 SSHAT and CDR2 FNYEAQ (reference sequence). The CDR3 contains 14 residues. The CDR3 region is CASSQSPRDNEQFF. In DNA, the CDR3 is TGTGCTAGCAGCCAGTCTCCCCGGGACAATGAGCAGTTCTTC.

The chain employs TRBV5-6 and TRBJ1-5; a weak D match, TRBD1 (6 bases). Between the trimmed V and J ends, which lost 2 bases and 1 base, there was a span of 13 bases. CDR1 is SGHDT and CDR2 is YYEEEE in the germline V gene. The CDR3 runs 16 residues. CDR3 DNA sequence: TGTGCCAGCAGCTTTACCGGGACACTAAGCAATCAGCCCCAGCATTTT. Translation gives CASSFTGTLSNQPQHF.

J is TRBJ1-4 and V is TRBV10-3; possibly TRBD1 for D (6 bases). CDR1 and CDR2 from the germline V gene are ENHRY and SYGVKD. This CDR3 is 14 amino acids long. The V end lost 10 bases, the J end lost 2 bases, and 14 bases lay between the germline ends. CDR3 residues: CATTSGQTNEKLFF. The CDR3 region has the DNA TGTGCCACCACCAGTGGACAGACTAATGAAAAACTGTTTTTT.

The CDR3 bases are TGTGCCAGCCCGCAGAGGACTAGCGGGAGTCGCTCCTACAATGAGCAGTTCTTC. As protein: CASPQRTSGSRSYNEQFF. This chain links TRBV19 with TRBJ2-1, with 13 bases matching TRBD2. This CDR3 has 18 amino acids. J lost 0 bases, V lost 9 bases, and 11 bases had no gene match. Germline loops: CDR1 LNHDA, CDR2 SQIVND (reference sequence).

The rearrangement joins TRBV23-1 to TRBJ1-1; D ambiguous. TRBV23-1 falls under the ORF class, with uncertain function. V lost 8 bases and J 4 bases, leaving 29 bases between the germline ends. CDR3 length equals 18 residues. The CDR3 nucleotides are TGCGCCAGCGGCTCTTTAGACACCTATCCCCAGGTGGCCACTGAAGCTTTCTTT. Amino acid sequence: CASGSLDTYPQVATEAFF.

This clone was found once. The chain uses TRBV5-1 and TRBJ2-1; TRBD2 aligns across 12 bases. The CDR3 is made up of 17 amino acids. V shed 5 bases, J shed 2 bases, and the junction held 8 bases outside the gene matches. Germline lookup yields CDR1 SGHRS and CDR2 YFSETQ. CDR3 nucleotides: TGCGCCAGCAGTTCGAAACGACTAGCGGGAGCCTACAATGAGCAGTTCTTC. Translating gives CASSSKRLAGAYNEQFF.

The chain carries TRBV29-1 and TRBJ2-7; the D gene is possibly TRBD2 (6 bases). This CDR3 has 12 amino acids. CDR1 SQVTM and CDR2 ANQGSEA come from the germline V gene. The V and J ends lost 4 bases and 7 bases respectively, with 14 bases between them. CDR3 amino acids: CSVGLGGPEQYF. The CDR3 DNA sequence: TGCAGCGTTGGCTTGGGGGGACCGGAGCAGTACTTC.

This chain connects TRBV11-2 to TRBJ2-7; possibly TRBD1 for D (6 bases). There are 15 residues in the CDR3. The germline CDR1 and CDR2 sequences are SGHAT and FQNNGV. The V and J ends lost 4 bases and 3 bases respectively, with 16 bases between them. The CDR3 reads CASSSPTGHLYEQYF. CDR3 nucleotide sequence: TGTGCCAGCAGCTCCCCTACGGGACACCTCTACGAGCAGTACTTC.

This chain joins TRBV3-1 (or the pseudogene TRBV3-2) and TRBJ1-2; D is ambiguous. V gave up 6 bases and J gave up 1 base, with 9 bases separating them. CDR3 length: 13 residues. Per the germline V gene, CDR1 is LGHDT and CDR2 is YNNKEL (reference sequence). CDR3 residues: CASSRDDNYGYTF. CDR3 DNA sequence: TGTGCCAGCAGTCGGGATGATAACTATGGCTACACCTTC.

The CDR3 loop is CAWSNRQGVAYGYTF. CDR3 DNA: TGTGCCTGGAGTAATCGACAGGGGGTGGCCTACGGCTACACCTTC. V gene TRBV30 combines with J gene TRBJ1-2; TRBD1 matches 9 bases. CDR3 length: 15 residues. Germline V CDR1 and CDR2: GTSNPN, SVGIG (reference sequence). The ends lost 2 bases at V and 8 bases at J; junction bases unmatched: 12.